This T cell receptor (beta chain) was identified during a study of T cells after yellow fever vaccination. The study's findings and limits: Clonotype sharing between CD4 and CD8 compartments was small.

The CDR3 runs to 17 residues. Per the germline V gene, CDR1 is SGHAT and CDR2 is FQNNGV. V was pared by 5 bases and J by 7 bases, with 14 bases of the junction left unmatched. This clonotype was seen only a few times. Its antigen is undetermined. UMIs and a universal primer site were added when TCR cDNA was made by 5'RACE template switching. Using its own MiXCR run on the 5' RACE reads, TCRdb lists one record per CDR3 protein. Of roughly 160,000 distinct CDR3 sequences in the sample, about a tenth were seen once. This material consisted of CD8+ T cells sorted from PBMCs, taken 45 days after the yellow fever booster vaccination. The sequence came from a man between 18 and 29 years old who received the YFV17D yellow fever vaccine. The chain carries TRBV11-2 and TRBJ2-2; 9 bases map to TRBD2. Here the CDR3 reads CASSRQAGGLFGGELFF. Here the CDR3 DNA reads TGTGCCAGCAGCCGCCAAGCGGGGGGACTTTTTGGCGGGGAGCTGTTTTTT.